Presented here are 22 T cell receptor beta chains from one specimen sequenced in a study of blood T cells in healthy people across ages. The second PCR ran about 6 to 12 cycles with a sample-barcoded 5' primer and J-beta primers. TCRdb reprocessed the 5' RACE reads via MiXCR and lists one record per CDR3 protein. The sample lists more than 500,000 distinct CDR3 sequences, 25% to 30% occurring once. Specimen: blood. These receptors were collected from an older woman in good health.

This clonotype was observed a handful of times. This sequence joins TRBV15 and TRBJ1-2; no reliable D call. This CDR3 comprises 13 residues. CDR1 is LNHNV, CDR2 YYDKDF, per germline (reference sequence). V lost 5 bases to trimming and J lost 4 bases, with 11 bases between them. This chain's CDR3 is CATSRGGRYGYTF. In DNA, the CDR3 is TGTGCCACCAGCCGCGGCGGCCGCTATGGCTACACCTTC.

This clonotype was seen a single time. The rearrangement links TRBV29-1 to TRBJ1-2; TRBD1 matches 9 bases. V trimming: 3 bases; J trimming: 4 bases; junction bases outside the gene matches: 6. CDR1 is SQVTM, CDR2 ANQGSEA, per germline. This CDR3 contains 14 residues. Here the CDR3 reads CSVDSGTGSYGYTF. DNA of the CDR3: TGCAGCGTTGATTCCGGGACAGGGTCCTATGGCTACACCTTC.

Only a few counts were recorded for this clonotype. This sequence joins TRBV9 and TRBJ2-5; no definite D call. The ends were cut back, 0 bases at V and 3 bases at J, with 12 bases in the middle. The CDR3 contains 15 residues. Germline V gives CDR1 SGDLS, CDR2 YYNGEE. The CDR3 is CASSVDLSGKETQYF. In DNA form, the CDR3 reads TGTGCCAGCAGCGTAGATCTATCCGGAAAAGAGACCCAGTACTTC.

The sample holds a few counts of this clonotype. The CDR3 loop reads CSANGMYEQYF. The CDR3 bases are TGCAGTGCTAATGGAATGTACGAGCAGTACTTC. The J gene is TRBJ2-1, the V gene TRBV20-1; D remains ambiguous. The tail of the sequence fits TRBJ2-7 better, so the J call may be wrong. Germline V CDR1 and CDR2: DFQATT, SNEGSKA (reference sequence). The CDR3 sequence is 11 residues long.

The chain couples TRBV7-2 to TRBJ1-2; D not resolved. Trimming took off 1 base at V and 6 bases at J, with 9 bases between the two ends. The CDR3 loop spans 13 amino acids. The germline gives CDR1 SGHTA, CDR2 FQGNSA. This CDR3 is CASSLVILHGYTF. CDR3 bases: TGTGCCAGCAGCTTAGTAATTCTGCATGGCTACACCTTC.

There are a few counts of this clonotype. V usage is TRBV10-3 and J usage is TRBJ2-3, with a weak D call TRBD2 (5 bases). This CDR3 contains 13 residues. Germline CDR1 ENHRY, CDR2 SYGVKD. Trimming removed 7 bases from V and 5 bases from J, with 13 bases in between. The chain's CDR3 is CAITRTEGDTQYF. CDR3 sequence (DNA): TGTGCCATCACCAGGACTGAGGGAGATACGCAGTATTTT.

The chain is built from TRBV4-2 and TRBJ1-1; possible D gene TRBD1, 5 bases. Per germline, CDR1 LGHNA and CDR2 YNFKEQ. Trimming removed 0 bases from V and 11 bases from J, with 16 bases in between. The CDR3 spans 14 residues. The CDR3 reads CASSQDGAGNRAFF. CDR3 nucleotides: TGTGCCAGCAGCCAAGACGGGGCAGGGAATCGGGCTTTCTTT.

The V call is TRBV20-1, the J call TRBJ2-5, with 7 bases fitting TRBD2. The J call may not be correct, given that the DNA end is closer to TRBJ2-1. Germline-derived CDR1 and CDR2 are DFQATT and SNEGSKA (reference sequence). There are 17 residues in the CDR3. This chain's CDR3 is CSARDLSGLVAYNEQFF. The CDR3 DNA is TGCAGTGCTAGAGATCTTAGTGGACTAGTAGCTTACAATGAGCAGTTCTTC.

This clonotype was detected ten times or more. The chain carries TRBV11-1 and TRBJ2-5; possibly TRBD1 for D (6 bases). CDR1 is SGHAT, CDR2 FQDESV, per germline (reference sequence). This CDR3 has 14 residues. Trimming took 4 bases from V and 2 from J, leaving 11 bases between them. CDR3 coding DNA: TGTGCCAGCAGCTACCTAGGGACACAAGAGACCCAGTACTTC. Protein sequence: CASSYLGTQETQYF.

Regarding this clonotype: A much larger clone lies one base from this, so it may be a read error. The rearrangement joins TRBV27 to TRBJ2-1; D is ambiguous. V was trimmed by 5 bases and J by 7 bases, leaving 6 bases between them. This CDR3 is built from 11 residues. The germline CDR1 and CDR2 sequences are MNHEY and SMNVEV (reference sequence). The CDR3 bases are TGTGCCAGCAGTAACTGGAATGAGCAGTTCTTC. Its translation: CASSNWNEQFF.

The chain combines TRBV29-1 with TRBJ2-5; D perhaps matches TRBD2 (5 bases). In germline, CDR1 is SQVTM, CDR2 ANQGSEA. The CDR3 has 13 amino acids. V dropped 3 bases and J dropped 5 bases, with 13 bases sitting between them. The CDR3 coding sequence is TGCAGCGTTGAGGCGGGTTTAGGGGAGACCCAGTACTTC. The encoded protein is CSVEAGLGETQYF.

The J gene is TRBJ1-4, the V gene TRBV11-2, with 7 bases that match TRBD1. The J segment lost 0 bases and the V segment lost 5 bases, leaving 6 bases of the junction unmatched. Germline CDR1 reads SGHAT; CDR2 reads FQNNGV. CDR3 length equals 16 residues. As DNA, the CDR3 is TGTGCCAGCAGCAGCTCCGACAGGGCAACTAATGAAAAACTGTTTTTT. This translates into CASSSSDRATNEKLFF.

This clonotype was seen a handful of times. The chain employs TRBV29-1 and TRBJ2-5; possibly TRBD1 for D (7 bases). The CDR3 is made up of 14 amino acids. CDR1 and CDR2 from the germline V gene are SQVTM and ANQGSEA. This CDR3 is CGTRGGGIQETQYF. CDR3 nucleotide sequence: TGCGGCACGCGAGGGGGCGGGATCCAAGAGACCCAGTACTTC.

This clonotype was seen more than once but under ten times. The chain joins TRBV12-3 or TRBV12-4 to TRBJ2-5; D is undetermined. CDR3 length: 15 amino acids. The V and J ends lost 3 bases and 5 bases respectively, with 16 bases between them. The CDR3 bases are TGTGCCAGCAGTTTCCGGGTTAATCCTAGGGAGACCCAGTACTTC. Translating gives CASSFRVNPRETQYF.

V and J are TRBV20-1 and TRBJ2-5; a possible D gene is TRBD2 (6 bases). Trimming pared 1 base from V and 0 bases from J, leaving 12 bases between. The CDR3 totals 15 residues. Germline CDR1 DFQATT, CDR2 SNEGSKA (reference sequence). The CDR3 loop reads CSARGTGEDQETQYF. The CDR3 nucleotides are TGCAGTGCTAGAGGAACGGGGGAAGACCAAGAGACCCAGTACTTC.

This clonotype was counted a few times. V is TRBV19 and J is TRBJ1-2; D possibly corresponds to TRBD1 (6 bases). The V end lost 3 bases, the J end lost 4 bases, and 12 bases lay between the germline ends. Germline CDR1 and CDR2: LNHDA and SQIVND (reference sequence). The CDR3 spans 14 residues. CDR3 in amino acids: CASSISQGTYGYTF. As DNA, the CDR3 is TGTGCCAGTAGTATTTCGCAGGGGACCTATGGCTACACCTTC.

This clonotype occurred a few times. CDR3 in DNA: TGTGCCAGCAGCCTACGACTAGCGGGGACCTTAGAGACCCAGTACTTC. Translating it yields CASSLRLAGTLETQYF. This rearrangement joins TRBV3-1 to TRBJ2-5; the match to TRBD2 covers 11 bases. Germline CDR1 reads LGHDT; CDR2 reads YNNKEL (reference sequence). The V segment lost 4 bases and the J segment 4 bases; nucleotides outside the gene matches: 8. This CDR3 comprises 16 residues.

The chain uses TRBV20-1 and TRBJ2-3; D is unclear. Looked up from germline, CDR1 is DFQATT and CDR2 is SNEGSKA (reference sequence). With 1 base removed from V and 0 bases from J, the gap between germline ends came to 8 bases. This CDR3 has 14 amino acids. This chain's CDR3 is CSARGFLSTDTQYF. CDR3 coding DNA: TGCAGTGCTAGAGGGTTTCTCAGCACAGATACGCAGTATTTT.

This clonotype was detected only a few times. The chain combines TRBV4-3 with TRBJ2-7; 11 bases fit TRBD1. J lost 7 bases, V lost 0 bases, and 8 bases had no gene match. The CDR3 consists of 16 residues. CDR1 LGHNA and CDR2 YSLEER come from the germline V gene. The CDR3 loop is CASSQDPGQGASEQYF. The DNA of the CDR3 is TGCGCCAGCAGCCAAGATCCCGGACAGGGGGCAAGTGAGCAGTACTTC.

The chain recombines TRBV7-2 with TRBJ2-7; 9 bases match TRBD2. V shed 0 bases, J shed 1 base, and the junction held 1 base outside the gene matches. This CDR3 is 15 amino acids long. Germline V gene data show CDR1 as SGHTA and CDR2 as FQGNSA. This CDR3 is CASSLALAGSYEQYF. CDR3 DNA sequence: TGTGCCAGCAGCTTAGCTCTAGCGGGGTCCTACGAGCAGTACTTC.

This clonotype has just a few counts. The chain couples TRBV10-3 to TRBJ1-1, with TRBD1 matching over 8 bases. This CDR3 is built from 14 residues. From germline, CDR1 is ENHRY and CDR2 SYGVKD. J gave up 1 base and V 4 bases, and 2 bases lay outside the gene matches. The CDR3 DNA sequence: TGTGCCATCAGTGGACAGGGGAAGAACACTGAAGCTTTCTTT. Its translation is CAISGQGKNTEAFF.

The chain uses TRBV20-1 and TRBJ1-1; D gene unclear. There are 14 residues in the CDR3. The V gene's germline CDR1 is DFQATT and CDR2 SNEGSKA (reference sequence). Between the trimmed V and J ends, which lost 4 bases and 6 bases, there was a span of 18 bases. CDR3 DNA sequence: TGCAGTGCTACGAGGAAGGTGGTAATGTCTGAAGCTTTCTTT. Translation: CSATRKVVMSEAFF.